These T cell receptor beta chains were read from a single sample in a study of control samples from healthy donors and cancer patients. Here immunoSEQ multiplex PCR was the method, and the copy in TCRdb shows in-frame clones only, minus some. There are more than 120,000 clones in the sample; more than 85% occur only once, and 3% to 3.5% lies in the top ten. The sample was blood. These TCRs come from a man younger than 45 in good health. Both conserved end residues are part of each CDR3. The D gene is left open where the match is weak. Clone size is shown for a subset of rows, as once, few, many or a class of expanded clone.

clone_size j_call d_call v_call cdr3_aa cdr3_nt
. TRBJ1-2 TRBD1 TRBV30 CACLTTGKASYTF TGTGCCTGCTTAACGACAGGGAAGGCCAGCTACACCTTC
few TRBJ1-1 . TRBV20-1 CSATTGAEAFF TGCAGTGCGACCACAGGCGCTGAAGCTTTCTTT
once TRBJ1-2 . TRBV5-6 CASSLGRVRKGYTF TGTGCCAGCAGCTTGGGCAGGGTGAGGAAGGGCTACACCTTC
. TRBJ2-3 . TRBV6-5 CASSYMAFSTDTQYF TGTGCCAGCAGTTACATGGCGTTTTCTACAGATACGCAGTATTTT
. TRBJ2-1 TRBD2 TRBV5-4 CASSRTAGGNEQFF TGTGCCAGCAGCCGGACAGCGGGGGGCAATGAGCAGTTCTTC
. TRBJ1-2 TRBD1 TRBV15 CATSRNPGQGPANYGYTF TGTGCCACCAGCAGAAACCCGGGACAGGGGCCCGCTAACTATGGCTACACCTTC
. TRBJ1-1 . TRBV5-1 CASSFGGLGTEAFF TGCGCCAGCAGCTTTGGGGGTTTAGGGACTGAAGCTTTCTTT
. TRBJ1-3 . TRBV7-2 CASRPSGAGGNTIYF TGTGCCAGCAGACCTTCGGGGGCGGGTGGAAACACCATATATTTT
. TRBJ2-3 . TRBV21-1 CASSRYRGHLADTQYF TGTGCCAGCAGCAGATACAGGGGACACTTAGCAGATACGCAGTATTTT
. TRBJ1-1 . TRBV11-2 CASSLGSSNTEAFF TGTGCCAGCAGCTTAGGCAGTTCGAACACTGAAGCTTTCTTT
. TRBJ2-1 TRBD2 TRBV10-1 CASSTRGGPNEQFF TGCGCCAGCAGTACCCGGGGGGGCCCCAATGAGCAGTTCTTC
. TRBJ2-3 TRBD2 TRBV5-4 CASSLKRGRGTDTQYF TGTGCCAGCAGCTTGAAGCGGGGGCGGGGCACAGATACGCAGTATTTT
. TRBJ1-1 . TRBV27 CASSYQGPATEAFF TGTGCCAGCAGTTACCAGGGCCCGGCCACTGAAGCTTTCTTT
. TRBJ1-5 . TRBV28 CASSLMIQPQHF TGTGCCAGCAGTTTAATGATTCAGCCCCAGCATTTT
. TRBJ1-2 . TRBV6-5 CASSPSPYGYTF TGTGCCAGCAGCCCCAGCCCCTATGGCTACACCTTC
few TRBJ1-1 . TRBV2 CATLPGGFTEAFF TGTGCCACTTTGCCCGGGGGGTTTACTGAAGCTTTCTTT
. TRBJ2-2 TRBD1 TRBV24-1 CATSVGRGILNTGELFF TGTGCCACCAGTGTCGGCAGGGGGATTTTGAACACCGGGGAGCTGTTTTTT
. TRBJ2-7 . TRBV27 CASSLSGLDYEQYF TGTGCCAGCAGTTTAAGCGGCCTAGACTACGAGCAGTACTTC
. TRBJ2-1 . TRBV28 CASSFFGRVRYNEQFF TGTGCCAGCAGTTTTTTTGGCAGGGTGCGCTACAATGAGCAGTTCTTC
once TRBJ2-7 TRBD1 TRBV6-5 CASSPGQGAYEQYF TGTGCCAGCAGCCCCGGACAGGGTGCCTACGAGCAGTACTTC